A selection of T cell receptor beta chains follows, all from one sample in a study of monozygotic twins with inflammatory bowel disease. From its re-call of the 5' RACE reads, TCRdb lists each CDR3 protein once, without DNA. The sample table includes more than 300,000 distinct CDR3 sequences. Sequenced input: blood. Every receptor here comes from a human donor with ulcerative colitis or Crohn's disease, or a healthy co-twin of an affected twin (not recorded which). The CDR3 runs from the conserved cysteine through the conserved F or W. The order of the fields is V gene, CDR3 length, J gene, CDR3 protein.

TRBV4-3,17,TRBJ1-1,CASSQDPDLLWDTEAFF
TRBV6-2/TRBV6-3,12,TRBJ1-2,CASSYSFVGYTF
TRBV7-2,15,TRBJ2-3,CASSFGGAGTDTQYF
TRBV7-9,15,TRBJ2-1,CASSLAQGLYNEQFF
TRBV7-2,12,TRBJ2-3,CATGKLAGGTYF
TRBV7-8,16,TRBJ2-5,CASSLASRASEETQYF
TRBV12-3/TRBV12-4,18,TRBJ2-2,CASSSTPGTRANTGELFF
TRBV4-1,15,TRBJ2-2,CASSQLQGNTGELFF
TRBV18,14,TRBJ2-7,CASSPARDSYEQYF
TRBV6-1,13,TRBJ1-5,CASSEQIIQPQHF
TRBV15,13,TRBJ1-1,CATSRDTGREAFF
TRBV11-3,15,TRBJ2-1,CASSLDSTTYNEQFF
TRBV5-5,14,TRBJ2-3,CASTRDFSTDTQYF
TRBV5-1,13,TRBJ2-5,CASSFRERETQYF
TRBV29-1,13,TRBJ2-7,CSVTLGQGGKQYF
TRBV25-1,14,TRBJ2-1,CASSAAGGVNEQFF
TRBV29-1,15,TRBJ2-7,CSVTRGQFLSYEQYF
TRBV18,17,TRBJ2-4,CASSRSTTGEAKNIQYF
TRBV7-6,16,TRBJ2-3,CASSSRGREHTDTQYF
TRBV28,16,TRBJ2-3,CASSLGQVGLTDTQYF
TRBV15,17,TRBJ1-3,CATSRAGGIRERYTIYF
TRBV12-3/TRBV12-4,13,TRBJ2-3,CASTPVLGIGQYF
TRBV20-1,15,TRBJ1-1,CSAPGTGGVGTEAFF
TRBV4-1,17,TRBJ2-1,CASSQVSSGGLYNEQFF
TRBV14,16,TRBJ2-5,CTSSLSPGQGEETQYF